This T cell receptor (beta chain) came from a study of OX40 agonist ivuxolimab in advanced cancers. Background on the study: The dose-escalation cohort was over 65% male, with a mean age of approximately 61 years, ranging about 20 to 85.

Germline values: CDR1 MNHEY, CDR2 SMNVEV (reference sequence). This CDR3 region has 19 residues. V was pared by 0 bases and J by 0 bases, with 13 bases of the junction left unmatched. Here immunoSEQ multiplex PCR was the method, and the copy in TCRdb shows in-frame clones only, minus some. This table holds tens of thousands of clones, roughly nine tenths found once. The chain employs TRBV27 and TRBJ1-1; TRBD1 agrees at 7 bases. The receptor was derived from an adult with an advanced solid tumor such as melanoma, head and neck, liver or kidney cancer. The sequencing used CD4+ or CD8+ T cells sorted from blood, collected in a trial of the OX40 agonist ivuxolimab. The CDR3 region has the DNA TGTGCCAGCAGTTTATCTGCTACAAGGGGGCTGGGGGTGAACACTGAAGCTTTCTTT. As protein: CASSLSATRGLGVNTEAFF.